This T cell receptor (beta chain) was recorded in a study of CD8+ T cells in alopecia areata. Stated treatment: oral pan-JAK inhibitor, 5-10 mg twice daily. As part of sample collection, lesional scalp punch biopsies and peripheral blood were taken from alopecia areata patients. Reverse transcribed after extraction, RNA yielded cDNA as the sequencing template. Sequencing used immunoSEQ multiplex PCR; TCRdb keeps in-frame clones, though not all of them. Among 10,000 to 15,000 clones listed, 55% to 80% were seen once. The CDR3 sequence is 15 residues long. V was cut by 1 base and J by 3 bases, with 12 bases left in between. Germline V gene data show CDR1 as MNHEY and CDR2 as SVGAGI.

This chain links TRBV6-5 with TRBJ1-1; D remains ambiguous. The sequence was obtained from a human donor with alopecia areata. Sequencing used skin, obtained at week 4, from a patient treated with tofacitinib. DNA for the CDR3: TGTGCCAGCAGTTACTTTCGTCTGATGGACACTGAAGCTTTCTTT. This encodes CASSYFRLMDTEAFF.